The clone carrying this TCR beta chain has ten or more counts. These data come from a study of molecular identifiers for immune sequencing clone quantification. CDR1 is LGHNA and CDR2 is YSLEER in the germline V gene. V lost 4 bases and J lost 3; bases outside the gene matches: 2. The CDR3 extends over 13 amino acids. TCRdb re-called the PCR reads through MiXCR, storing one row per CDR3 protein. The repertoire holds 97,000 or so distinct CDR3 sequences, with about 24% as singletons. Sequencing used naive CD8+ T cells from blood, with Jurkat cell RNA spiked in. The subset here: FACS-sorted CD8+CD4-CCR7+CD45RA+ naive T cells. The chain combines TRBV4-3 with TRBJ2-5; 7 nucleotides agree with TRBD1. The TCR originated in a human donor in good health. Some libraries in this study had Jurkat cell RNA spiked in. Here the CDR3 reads CASSPGQKETQYF. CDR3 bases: TGCGCCAGCAGCCCGGGACAGAAAGAGACCCAGTACTTC.